The next 12 T cell receptor beta chains were all read from a single sample in a study of T cell responses to AZD1222 COVID-19 vaccine. Profiled with immunoSEQ multiplex PCR; TCRdb holds only in-frame clones, not every one. The top ten clones hold more than 9% of a sample with 120,000 or so clones, about 87% of them seen once. Sequenced material: peripheral blood, taken on day 0 of AZD1222 vaccination. The source of these receptors is an adult in good health.

This sequence joins TRBV30 and TRBJ1-3; weak D call: TRBD1 (5 bases). The CDR3 has 12 residues. The V gene's germline CDR1 is GTSNPN and CDR2 SVGIG (reference sequence). Trimming stripped 6 bases from V and 4 bases from J, with 10 bases between. CDR3 DNA: TGTGCCTGCCAGGGAGGGGGAAACACCATATATTTT. This sequence encodes CACQGGGNTIYF. Together with reference TRBV30 and TRBJ1-3, the CDR3 gives the full variable domain: SQTIHQWPATLVQPVGSPLSLECTVEGTSNPNLYWYRQAAGRGLQLLFYSVGIGQISSEVPQNLSASRPQDRQFILSSKKLLLSDSGFYLCACQGGGNTIYFGEGSWLTVV.

The V and J genes are TRBV10-2 and TRBJ2-2, with D possibly matching TRBD1 (6 bases). CDR3 length: 12 residues. The V gene's germline CDR1 is WSHSY and CDR2 SAAADI. Trimming pared 8 bases from V and 7 bases from J, leaving 11 bases between. Here the CDR3 reads CASFTGYGELFF. The DNA of the CDR3 is TGCGCCAGCTTCACAGGGTACGGGGAGCTGTTTTTT.

The gene calls are TRBV5-1 and TRBJ2-5; TRBD1 might be the D (6 bases). The germline CDR1 and CDR2 sequences are SGHRS and YFSETQ. This CDR3 has 14 residues. Trimming pared 0 bases from V and 3 bases from J, leaving 9 bases between. In nucleotides, the CDR3 is TGCGCCAGCAGCTTGGAGGCAGGGGAAGAGACCCAGTACTTC. Translation: CASSLEAGEETQYF.

The V call is TRBV5-5, the J call TRBJ2-1, with 13 bases matching TRBD2. Germline CDR1 and CDR2: SGHKS and YYEKEE (reference sequence). The CDR3 covers 16 residues. V dropped 3 bases and J dropped 4; count of bases not matched to a gene: 4. The CDR3: CASSSGLAGSYNEQFF. The CDR3 coding sequence is TGTGCCAGCAGCTCGGGACTAGCGGGATCATACAATGAGCAGTTCTTC.

The chain has TRBV6-5 and TRBJ1-5, with TRBD1 matching over 11 bases. The length of the CDR3 is 14 residues. Germline V gene lookup returns CDR1 MNHEY and CDR2 SVGAGI. Trimming at V came to 7 bases and at J to 7 bases, leaving 6 bases not matched to a gene. CDR3 sequence: CASIGTGGGQPQHF. The CDR3 DNA follows: TGTGCCAGCATTGGGACAGGGGGAGGGCAGCCCCAGCATTTT.

This clone appeared a single time. V gene TRBV30 combines with J gene TRBJ2-5; TRBD2 matches 7 bases. The CDR3 runs 15 residues. With V trimmed by 1 base and J by 9 bases, 14 bases remained unmatched. The germline V gene has CDR1 GTSNPN and CDR2 SVGIG (reference sequence). The CDR3 region is CAWSEGAGRLGAQYF. CDR3 nucleotide sequence: TGTGCCTGGAGTGAGGGAGCGGGGCGCCTAGGGGCCCAGTACTTC.

This rearrangement joins TRBV10-3 to TRBJ1-1; maybe TRBD1 (5 bases). CDR3 length equals 14 residues. Germline V lookup: CDR1 ENHRY, CDR2 SYGVKD. Trimming took 7 bases from V and 2 from J, leaving 14 bases between them. The CDR3 DNA is TGTGCCATCAAACTCCAGACAGATAACACTGAAGCTTTCTTT. It encodes CAIKLQTDNTEAFF.

The chain has TRBV6-2 or TRBV6-3 and TRBJ2-4, with 10 bases identical to TRBD2. From germline, CDR1 is MNHEY and CDR2 SVGEGT. V dropped 5 bases and J dropped 6; count of bases not matched to a gene: 7. The CDR3 runs to 15 residues. The CDR3 DNA reads TGTGCCAGCAGTAGGGAAGCGGGGGGGGCAAACATTCAGTACTTC. This sequence encodes CASSREAGGANIQYF.

This clone was seen once. The rearrangement joins TRBV5-1 to TRBJ2-3; unclear D gene. CDR3 length equals 15 residues. Germline V lookup: CDR1 SGHRS, CDR2 YFSETQ. With 0 bases removed from V and 0 bases from J, the gap between germline ends came to 8 bases. The CDR3 DNA reads TGCGCCAGCAGCTTGGCAGTTCCTAGCACAGATACGCAGTATTTT. It specifies CASSLAVPSTDTQYF.

The chain combines TRBV27 with TRBJ2-1; TRBD2 aligns across 13 bases. In germline, CDR1 is MNHEY, CDR2 SMNVEV (reference sequence). V gave up 5 bases and J gave up 8 bases; unmatched junction bases: 18. The CDR3 is 19 amino acids. DNA of the CDR3: TGTGCCAGCAGTCGTCGACTAGCGGGAGGAGGTGTCGTAGCGGATGAGCAGTTCTTC. Amino acids: CASSRRLAGGGVVADEQFF.

This rearrangement joins TRBV10-3 to TRBJ2-7; D is undetermined. V dropped 2 bases and J dropped 6 bases, with 20 bases sitting between them. Germline loops: CDR1 ENHRY, CDR2 SYGVKD. CDR3 length equals 16 residues. The CDR3 reads CAISEVFSTRTAEQYF. As DNA, the CDR3 is TGTGCCATCAGTGAGGTCTTTAGCACTCGAACCGCCGAGCAGTACTTC.

This chain links TRBV7-3 with TRBJ2-1; TRBD2 agrees at 8 bases. The V segment lost 5 bases and the J segment 7 bases; nucleotides outside the gene matches: 10. Germline assignment: CDR1 SGHTA and CDR2 FQGTGA. The CDR3 totals 15 residues. CDR3 loop: CASSPQRGRLNEQFF. In DNA, the CDR3 is TGTGCCAGCAGCCCTCAGCGGGGGCGATTGAATGAGCAGTTCTTC. The complete variable domain, with remaining parts taken from reference TRBV7-3 and TRBJ2-1, reads GAGVSQTPSNKVTEKGKYVELRCDPISGHTALYWYRQSLGQGPEFLIYFQGTGAADDSGLPNDRFFAVRPEGSVSTLKIQRTERGDSAVYLCASSPQRGRLNEQFFGPGTRLTVL.